What follows is one T cell receptor (beta chain) and its context. The antigen remains undetermined. Sequencing was preceded by expansion of antigen-specific CD4+ T cells with viral peptide pools in the ViraFEST assay. CD4+ T cells were isolated after about nine days of culture. Libraries were prepared by immunoSEQ multiplex PCR; TCRdb keeps only in-frame clonotypes and omits some of them. The sample has around 20,000 clones, about 73% seen once. The germline V gene encodes CDR1 MGHDK and CDR2 SYGVNS. This CDR3 is built from 16 residues. Trimming removed 4 bases from V and 3 bases from J; junction bases left unmatched: 2. The data were obtained in a study of vaccination effects on CD4 cells after COVID-19. Whole-study results and caveats: Infection-derived and vaccine-derived clones contracted markedly late after vaccination. Nearly all vaccine-induced clones in healthy recipients recognized only SARS-CoV-2.

The chain joins TRBV25-1 to TRBJ2-3; 15 bases are shared with TRBD2. The sequencing here drew on CD4+ T cells from PBMCs cultured with HCoV-229E spike peptides, taken before COVID-19 vaccination. The receptor's source is a human donor who received a COVID-19 vaccine. CDR3 region: CASSGGTSGRTDTQYF. CDR3 DNA: TGTGCCAGCAGTGGGGGGACTAGCGGGAGGACAGATACGCAGTATTTT.